The 8 T cell receptor beta chains in this list originate from one sample, sequenced in a study of shared clonotypes between healthy human individuals. Sequencing used immunoSEQ multiplex PCR; TCRdb keeps in-frame clones, though not all of them. The table shows around 2.5 million clones, with approximately 94% occurring only once. Sequencing input: naive CD4+ T cells from PBMCs. Described subset: CD45RA+ positively selected. These TCRs come from a man younger than 30 in good health. Some clones in this sample may be carry-over from other donors' samples.

This clone was recorded only once. The rearrangement uses TRBV7-3 and TRBJ2-5, with 7 bases that match TRBD1. Losses at the gene ends were 5 bases for V and 4 bases for J; bases not matched to a gene: 7. In germline, CDR1 is SGHTA, CDR2 FQGTGA. The CDR3 is made up of 14 amino acids. CDR3 sequence (DNA): TGTGCCAGCAGCAGACAGGGAACGGGAGAGACCCAGTACTTC. Translating gives CASSRQGTGETQYF. Variable domain in full (rest from reference TRBV7-3 and TRBJ2-5): GAGVSQTPSNKVTEKGKYVELRCDPISGHTALYWYRQSLGQGPEFLIYFQGTGAADDSGLPNDRFFAVRPEGSVSTLKIQRTERGDSAVYLCASSRQGTGETQYFGPGTRLLVL.

The rearrangement joins TRBV7-8 to TRBJ1-5; 7 bases agree with TRBD1. CDR1 is SGHVS, CDR2 FQNEAQ, per germline. CDR3 size: 18 residues. V lost 5 bases and J lost 0; bases outside the gene matches: 13. DNA for the CDR3: TGTGCCAGCAGCGAAGCTAGGGGACAGTGGTATAGCAATCAGCCCCAGCATTTT. Its protein product is CASSEARGQWYSNQPQHF.

This clone appeared once. The genes are TRBV9 and TRBJ2-7, with 7 bases that match TRBD2. The ends lost 0 bases at V and 6 bases at J; junction bases unmatched: 6. From germline, CDR1 is SGDLS and CDR2 YYNGEE. The CDR3 has 14 residues. CDR3 bases: TGTGCCAGCAGCGTAGGTGGTAGCGGGCTCGAGCAGTACTTC. It is translated as CASSVGGSGLEQYF.

Remarks on this clone: Additional DNA sequences in this sample encode the identical CDR3. The CDR3 spells CASSFDRENTEAFF. In DNA, the CDR3 is TGCGCCAGCAGCTTTGACAGGGAGAACACTGAAGCTTTCTTT. The J gene is TRBJ1-1, the V gene TRBV5-1; 7 bases match TRBD1. Losses at the gene ends were 2 bases for V and 1 base for J; bases not matched to a gene: 2. Germline-derived CDR1 and CDR2 are SGHRS and YFSETQ. The CDR3 consists of 14 residues.

With respect to this clone: One junction end disagrees with the germline gene, perhaps due to a read error. V usage is TRBV19 and J usage is TRBJ2-1; TRBD2 matches 8 bases. Germline CDR1 reads LNHDA; CDR2 reads SQIVND (reference sequence). This CDR3 is built from 11 residues. The CDR3 sequence is CASRVAGSVIF. CDR3 DNA: TGTGCCAGTAGAGTAGCGGGGTCGGTGATCTTC.

This clone was found once. The chain employs TRBV19 and TRBJ2-2; TRBD2 matches 8 bases. Germline V gives CDR1 LNHDA, CDR2 SQIVND (reference sequence). The CDR3 is 15 residues long. The ends lost 1 base at V and 5 bases at J; junction bases unmatched: 3. CDR3 loop: CASSIGGGGTGELFF. The CDR3 region has the DNA TGTGCCAGTAGTATAGGAGGCGGGGGGACCGGGGAGCTGTTTTTT.

The rearrangement joins TRBV18 to TRBJ2-3; TRBD1 matches at 8 bases. The ends lost 2 bases at V and 3 bases at J; junction bases unmatched: 7. In germline, CDR1 is KGHSH, CDR2 LQKENI. This CDR3 is 16 amino acids long. In DNA form, the CDR3 reads TGTGCCAGCTCACCAATGCAGGACAGGGTGACAGATACGCAGTATTTT. This translates into CASSPMQDRVTDTQYF.

The J gene is TRBJ1-2, the V gene TRBV5-1; 11 bases match TRBD1. V shed 0 bases, J shed 7 bases, and the junction held 11 bases outside the gene matches. This CDR3 has 17 amino acids. CDR1 and CDR2 (germline): SGHRS, YFSETQ. The CDR3 loop is CASSLAWTGGAEGGYTF. CDR3 coding DNA: TGCGCCAGCAGCTTGGCGTGGACAGGGGGCGCGGAAGGTGGCTACACCTTC.